This is a list of T cell receptor beta chains from one sample in a study of shared clonotypes between healthy human individuals. Generated by immunoSEQ multiplex PCR, the TCRdb table keeps only in-frame clones and is missing some. The repertoire holds about 380,000 clones, 96% seen once, with more than 0.3% in the top ten. Sequenced material: memory CD8+ T cells sorted from blood. The receptors were sampled from a man aged 25-45 years in good health. CDR3s include the opening cysteine and the closing phenylalanine or tryptophan. The order of the fields is D gene, V gene, J gene, clone size, CDR3 DNA, CDR3 protein. A D gene is named only where the DNA matches it firmly. Expanded clones get a size class; other rows say once, few or many, or leave the size out.

d_call: NA; v_call: TRBV27; j_call: TRBJ1-5; clone_size: NA; cdr3_nt: TGTGCCAGCAGTTCATCTCCCCAGGGGCTGAATCAGCCCCAGCATTTT; cdr3_aa: CASSSSPQGLNQPQHF
d_call: NA; v_call: TRBV7-2; j_call: TRBJ1-3; clone_size: NA; cdr3_nt: TGTGCCAGCGGGAAAGACAGCCGCTCTGGAAACACCATATATTTT; cdr3_aa: CASGKDSRSGNTIYF
d_call: NA; v_call: TRBV7-2; j_call: TRBJ2-2; clone_size: NA; cdr3_nt: TGTGCCAGCAGCTACTTGCCCAGGATGAACACCGGGGAGCTGTTTTTT; cdr3_aa: CASSYLPRMNTGELFF
d_call: NA; v_call: TRBV6-6; j_call: TRBJ2-7; clone_size: NA; cdr3_nt: TGTGCCAGCAGTTATTCGGACGAGCAGTACTTC; cdr3_aa: CASSYSDEQYF
d_call: NA; v_call: TRBV6-5; j_call: TRBJ2-3; clone_size: NA; cdr3_nt: TGTGCCAGCAGCCGTGCCTCAGGGCGCACAGATACGCAGTATTTT; cdr3_aa: CASSRASGRTDTQYF
d_call: NA; v_call: TRBV7-2; j_call: TRBJ2-7; clone_size: NA; cdr3_nt: TGTGCCAGCAGCTTAGTTTTCGAGCAGTACTTC; cdr3_aa: CASSLVFEQYF
d_call: NA; v_call: TRBV12-1; j_call: TRBJ2-1; clone_size: once; cdr3_nt: TGTGCCAGCAGCGTAGTACCGGGACTAGCGGGAGTAGGGCCCTACAATGAGCAGTTCTTC; cdr3_aa: CASSVVPGLAGVGPYNEQFF
d_call: NA; v_call: TRBV11-2; j_call: TRBJ2-1; clone_size: NA; cdr3_nt: TGTGCCAGCAGCTTGGGGGACAATGAGCAGTTCTTC; cdr3_aa: CASSLGDNEQFF
d_call: NA; v_call: TRBV5-4; j_call: TRBJ2-2; clone_size: NA; cdr3_nt: TGTGCCAGCGTGGATGACACCGGGGAGCTGTTTTTT; cdr3_aa: CASVDDTGELFF
d_call: NA; v_call: TRBV30; j_call: TRBJ1-2; clone_size: NA; cdr3_nt: TGTGCCGGTCTCCTGGGTGGCTACACCTTC; cdr3_aa: CAGLLGGYTF
d_call: NA; v_call: TRBV6-5; j_call: TRBJ1-2; clone_size: NA; cdr3_nt: TGTGCCAGCAGTAGGGGAGGGTCTGGGTATGGCTACACCTTC; cdr3_aa: CASSRGGSGYGYTF
d_call: TRBD2; v_call: TRBV7-2; j_call: TRBJ2-3; clone_size: NA; cdr3_nt: TGTGCCAGCAGCCTGGGACTAGTGGGCACAGATACGCAGTATTTT; cdr3_aa: CASSLGLVGTDTQYF
d_call: TRBD1; v_call: TRBV19; j_call: TRBJ2-7; clone_size: NA; cdr3_nt: TGTGCCAGTGCCCGGACAGGAATCGGCTACGAGCAGTACTTC; cdr3_aa: CASARTGIGYEQYF
d_call: NA; v_call: TRBV5-4; j_call: TRBJ2-1; clone_size: NA; cdr3_nt: TGTGCCAGCAGCTCCAAGAGAGCTAGGGGCCATGAGCAGTTCTTC; cdr3_aa: CASSSKRARGHEQFF
d_call: TRBD1; v_call: TRBV5-1; j_call: TRBJ2-1; clone_size: NA; cdr3_nt: TGCGCCAGCAGCTCCGGGGACAGCGACAATGAGCAGTTCTTC; cdr3_aa: CASSSGDSDNEQFF
d_call: TRBD2; v_call: TRBV2; j_call: TRBJ2-1; clone_size: NA; cdr3_nt: TGTGCCAGCAGTGATGAGGGTAGCGGGTCCTACAATGAGCAGTTCTTC; cdr3_aa: CASSDEGSGSYNEQFF
d_call: NA; v_call: TRBV7-7; j_call: TRBJ2-3; clone_size: NA; cdr3_nt: TGTGCTAGCAGCTTAAATTTCGGAAGCACAGATACGCAGTATTTT; cdr3_aa: CASSLNFGSTDTQYF
d_call: TRBD2; v_call: TRBV10-3; j_call: TRBJ2-3; clone_size: once; cdr3_nt: TGTGCCATCAGTGGGCTAGCGGGAGCAGATACGCAGTATTTT; cdr3_aa: CAISGLAGADTQYF
d_call: NA; v_call: TRBV6-5; j_call: TRBJ2-7; clone_size: NA; cdr3_nt: TGTGCCAGCAGTTCTGGGACGGGTTCCTACGAGCAGTACTTC; cdr3_aa: CASSSGTGSYEQYF
d_call: NA; v_call: TRBV18; j_call: TRBJ1-1; clone_size: NA; cdr3_nt: TGTGCCAGCTCTCGTACAGAGAACACTGAAGCTTTCTTT; cdr3_aa: CASSRTENTEAFF
d_call: NA; v_call: TRBV27; j_call: TRBJ2-2; clone_size: NA; cdr3_nt: TGTGCCAGCAGTTTATCCCCTCCCGGGACGAGGGACACCGGGGAGCTGTTTTTT; cdr3_aa: CASSLSPPGTRDTGELFF
d_call: TRBD1; v_call: TRBV6-1; j_call: TRBJ2-1; clone_size: NA; cdr3_nt: TGTGCCAGCATACGGTCGGTGCAGGGGGTCGGGCAGTTCTTC; cdr3_aa: CASIRSVQGVGQFF
d_call: NA; v_call: TRBV7-9; j_call: TRBJ1-6; clone_size: NA; cdr3_nt: TGTGCCAGCAGCTTAGGGGCAGGGTATAATTCACCCCTCCACTTT; cdr3_aa: CASSLGAGYNSPLHF
d_call: NA; v_call: TRBV7-9; j_call: TRBJ2-4; clone_size: NA; cdr3_nt: TGTGCCAGCAGCTTAGATCGGGGAGACATTCAGTACTTC; cdr3_aa: CASSLDRGDIQYF
d_call: NA; v_call: TRBV6-1; j_call: TRBJ1-3; clone_size: NA; cdr3_nt: TGTGCCAGCAACAGCAGGGGTGGAAACACCATATATTTT; cdr3_aa: CASNSRGGNTIYF
d_call: TRBD2; v_call: TRBV18; j_call: TRBJ2-7; clone_size: NA; cdr3_nt: TGTGCCAGCTCACCTCTGGGTAGCGGGACCCATTCCTACGAGCAGTACTTC; cdr3_aa: CASSPLGSGTHSYEQYF
d_call: NA; v_call: TRBV7-9; j_call: TRBJ2-3; clone_size: NA; cdr3_nt: TGTGCCAGCAGCTTACAAGTCCAGCGGACAGATACGCAGTATTTT; cdr3_aa: CASSLQVQRTDTQYF
d_call: NA; v_call: TRBV7-2; j_call: TRBJ1-2; clone_size: NA; cdr3_nt: TGTGCCAGCAGCCAAGAGATATGCGGGGGCTACACCTTC; cdr3_aa: CASSQEICGGYTF
d_call: NA; v_call: TRBV13; j_call: TRBJ2-5; clone_size: NA; cdr3_nt: TGTGCCAGCAGCTTAGGCCCAGGGCGTCAAGAGACCCAGTACTTC; cdr3_aa: CASSLGPGRQETQYF